The 19 T cell receptor beta chains presented below share a single source sample, sequenced in a study of blood T cell repertoires in COVID-19. The data were produced by immunoSEQ multiplex PCR, yet TCRdb's version contains in-frame clones alone and is incomplete. Here the sample spans some 180,000 clones, around 82% being singletons. The specimen sequenced was PBMCs or T cells enriched from blood (not recorded which). The source is a woman in her sixties with acute COVID-19.

In DNA, the CDR3 is TGCGCCAGCAGCCCTGAGGGACAGGGCAACACTGAAGCTTTCTTT. This codes for CASSPEGQGNTEAFF. J is TRBJ1-1 and V is TRBV4-1; 9 positions match TRBD1. The CDR3 has 15 residues. Germline CDR1 reads MGHRA; CDR2 reads YSYEKL. Trimming at V came to 4 bases and at J to 2 bases, leaving 5 bases not matched to a gene.

This sequence joins TRBV27 and TRBJ2-5, with TRBD1 identical over 7 bases. J lost 1 base, V lost 6 bases, and 8 bases had no gene match. CDR1 is MNHEY and CDR2 is SMNVEV in the germline V gene (reference sequence). CDR3 size: 15 residues. The DNA for the CDR3 is TGTGCCAGCAGCTTCTTCGGACAGGTCCAAGAGACCCAGTACTTC. Translation gives CASSFFGQVQETQYF.

A few counts support this clone. The chain has TRBV4-2 and TRBJ2-7; TRBD1 aligns across 7 bases. This CDR3 spans 15 amino acids. V lost 2 bases, J lost 5 bases, and 9 bases stayed unmatched. Germline V gives CDR1 LGHNA, CDR2 YNFKEQ. DNA of the CDR3: TGTGCCAGCAGCCAACCCGACAGGGATTCTCACGAGCAGTACTTC. Protein: CASSQPDRDSHEQYF.

The gene calls are TRBV21-1 and TRBJ2-7; TRBD2, the table's D call, was not compared with the DNA. TRBV21-1 is shown as a pseudogene. This CDR3 comprises 16 residues. The DNA for the CDR3 is TGTGCCAGCCCGGTGGTGGTTAGTAGTGTTTGTGACGAGCAGTACTTC. Translating gives CASPVVVSSVCDEQYF.

V and J are TRBV11-2 and TRBJ2-2; 7 bases agree with TRBD2. The ends lost 3 bases at V and 4 bases at J; junction bases unmatched: 8. This CDR3 is 16 amino acids long. Per the germline V gene, CDR1 is SGHAT and CDR2 is FQNNGV. The CDR3 spells CASSFRRERGTGELFF. In nucleotides, the CDR3 is TGTGCCAGCAGCTTCAGGCGGGAGAGGGGCACCGGGGAGCTGTTTTTT.

This rearrangement joins TRBV6-2 or TRBV6-3 to TRBJ2-1; 9 bases line up with TRBD1. This CDR3 region has 17 residues. V was pared by 6 bases and J by 6 bases, with 15 bases of the junction left unmatched. From germline, CDR1 is MNHEY and CDR2 SVGEGT. The CDR3 bases are TGTGCCAGCAGCCTTCAGCAGGGGACAGGGACCGGCAATGAGCAGTTCTTC. It codes for CASSLQQGTGTGNEQFF.

The V and J genes are TRBV28 and TRBJ2-7; TRBD2 is a possible D gene (5 bases). Per the germline V gene, CDR1 is MDHEN and CDR2 is SYDVKM. The germline V and J ends were trimmed by 4 bases and 6 bases, with 22 bases remaining between them. This CDR3 has 16 amino acids. The CDR3 DNA follows: TGTGCCAGCAGTTCCCCCCGGGGTAAACTCCCTCCCGAGCAGTACGTC. Amino acids: CASSSPRGKLPPEQYV.

This sequence joins TRBV30 and TRBJ1-6; TRBD1 aligns across 10 bases. V dropped 6 bases and J dropped 5; count of bases not matched to a gene: 7. Germline assignment: CDR1 GTSNPN and CDR2 SVGIG (reference sequence). The CDR3 totals 15 residues. CDR3 sequence: CACDRGRLHNSPLHF. As DNA, the CDR3 is TGTGCCTGCGACAGGGGGCGACTTCATAATTCACCCCTCCACTTT.

The V gene is TRBV6-5, the J gene TRBJ1-3; no reliable D call. Trimming left V 0 bases short and J 2 bases short, with 11 bases between. Looked up from germline, CDR1 is MNHEY and CDR2 is SVGAGI. The CDR3 consists of 16 residues. The CDR3 protein is CASSYSSPGTGNTIYF. The CDR3 DNA reads as TGTGCCAGCAGTTACTCCTCTCCGGGGACTGGAAACACCATATATTTT.

A single count supports this clone. The rearrangement links TRBV5-1 to TRBJ1-2, with D tentatively TRBD1 (5 bases). Trimming took off 2 bases at V and 5 bases at J, with 16 bases between the two ends. The germline V gene encodes CDR1 SGHRS and CDR2 YFSETQ. The CDR3 extends over 15 amino acids. The CDR3 nucleotides are TGCGCCAGCAGCTTAAGGACATCTCATTTTTATGGCTACACCTTC. It translates to CASSLRTSHFYGYTF.

CDR3: CASSHAGTLLDNEKLFF. In nucleotides, the CDR3 is TGTGCCAGCAGCCACGCAGGGACTCTTCTTGATAATGAAAAACTGTTTTTT. The chain joins TRBV14 to TRBJ1-4; a possible D gene is TRBD1 (5 bases). The CDR3 runs to 17 residues. The V gene's germline CDR1 is SGHDN and CDR2 FVKESK. V shed 3 bases and J shed 4 bases, with 18 bases lying between them. The full variable domain, rest sourced from reference TRBV14 and TRBJ1-4, is EAGVTQFPSHSVIEKGQTVTLRCDPISGHDNLYWYRRVMGKEIKFLLHFVKESKQDESGMPNNRFLAERTGGTYSTLKVQPAELEDSGVYFCASSHAGTLLDNEKLFFGSGTQLSVL.

The chain carries TRBV7-2 and TRBJ1-4; possible D gene TRBD1, 5 bases. Trimming took off 1 base at V and 7 bases at J, with 13 bases between the two ends. Germline V gives CDR1 SGHTA, CDR2 FQGNSA. The CDR3 has 15 amino acids. The chain's CDR3 is CASSLEAGTTEKLFF. CDR3 DNA sequence: TGTGCCAGCAGCTTAGAAGCGGGGACCACTGAAAAACTGTTTTTT.

This clone has at least ten counts. The V gene is TRBV7-9, the J gene TRBJ1-2; 7 bases fit TRBD1. Trimming removed 4 bases from V and 8 bases from J; junction bases left unmatched: 10. Germline assignment: CDR1 SEHNR and CDR2 FQNEAQ (reference sequence). The CDR3 spans 14 residues. CDR3 sequence reads: CASSYRQGGKGYTF. CDR3 sequence (DNA): TGTGCCAGCAGCTATCGACAGGGTGGGAAAGGCTACACCTTC.

V and J are TRBV7-2 and TRBJ1-5; D may be TRBD1 (5 bases). Between the trimmed V and J ends, which lost 3 bases and 5 bases, there was a span of 8 bases. This CDR3 region has 13 residues. The V gene's germline CDR1 is SGHTA and CDR2 FQGNSA. CDR3: CASSFGRDQPQHF. Written as DNA, the CDR3 is TGTGCCAGCAGCTTCGGCAGGGATCAGCCCCAGCATTTT. Full variable domain (rest looked up from reference TRBV7-2 and TRBJ1-5): GAGVSQSPSNKVTEKGKDVELRCDPISGHTALYWYRQSLGQGLEFLIYFQGNSAPDKSGLPSDRFSAERTGGSVSTLTIQRTQQEDSAVYLCASSFGRDQPQHFGDGTRLSIL.

The gene calls are TRBV5-1 and TRBJ2-4; D call uncertain. The V gene's germline CDR1 is SGHRS and CDR2 YFSETQ. Trimming left V 2 bases short and J 7 bases short, with 10 bases between. This CDR3 has 13 residues. The CDR3 sequence is CASSLNGGNIQYF. The CDR3 DNA reads TGCGCCAGCAGCTTAAATGGCGGCAACATTCAGTACTTC.

This rearrangement joins TRBV30 to TRBJ1-4; TRBD1 aligns across 7 bases. Trimming took 6 bases from V and 3 from J; bases not matched to a gene: 10. The CDR3 runs 15 residues. Germline V gene lookup returns CDR1 GTSNPN and CDR2 SVGIG (reference sequence). Here the CDR3 reads CACNQGGFANEKLFF. CDR3 nucleotide sequence: TGTGCCTGCAATCAAGGGGGCTTCGCTAATGAAAAACTGTTTTTT.

V is TRBV5-1 and J is TRBJ2-7; the match to TRBD1 covers 9 bases. J lost 5 bases, V lost 0 bases, and 6 bases had no gene match. This CDR3 has 15 residues. CDR1 and CDR2 from the germline V gene are SGHRS and YFSETQ. The DNA for the CDR3 is TGCGCCAGCAGCTTGGAGGGACAGGGAGTCCACGAGCAGTACTTC. Translated: CASSLEGQGVHEQYF.

The CDR3 DNA reads TGCGCCAGCAGCCAAGCAGGGGGGACGGGCTATGGCTACACCTTC. Amino acid sequence: CASSQAGGTGYGYTF. The chain couples TRBV4-1 to TRBJ1-2; TRBD1 aligns across 7 bases. Germline values: CDR1 MGHRA, CDR2 YSYEKL. With 1 base clipped from V and 4 bases from J, the junction kept 6 bases outside the gene matches. This CDR3 spans 15 amino acids.

The CDR3 nucleotides read TGTGCCAGCAGCTCTAGAACGGGTTGGGGCGAGACCCAGTACTTC. Protein product: CASSSRTGWGETQYF. The chain has TRBV7-2 and TRBJ2-5, with a tentative D call TRBD1 (5 bases). The CDR3 loop spans 15 amino acids. CDR1 and CDR2 (germline): SGHTA, FQGNSA. The ends were cut back, 4 bases at V and 5 bases at J, with 17 bases in the middle.